This is a list of T cell receptor beta chains from one sample in a study of vaccination effects on CD4 cells after COVID-19. TCRdb's table, derived via immunoSEQ multiplex PCR, lists solely in-frame clones and lacks some. Among tens of thousands of clones listed, approximately 79% were seen once. Their target antigens are unknown. Sequences were derived from CD4+ T cells from PBMCs cultured with HCoV-OC43 spike peptides, sampled before COVID-19 vaccination. Receptors originate from a human donor who received a COVID-19 vaccine. The CDR3 runs from the conserved cysteine through the conserved F or W. A D gene is named only where the DNA matches it firmly.

>TRBV5-6|TRBJ2-2|TRBD1
CASSWGQFGELFF
>TRBV28|TRBJ1-5|-
CASKRDQPQHF
>TRBV10-3|TRBJ2-3|TRBD1
CAISKGQGGTDTQYF
>TRBV28|TRBJ1-5|-
CASKNSNQPQHF
>TRBV5-6|TRBJ1-5|TRBD1
CASSPQGASQPQHF
>TRBV4-1|TRBJ1-5|-
CASSQGDSNQPQHF
>TRBV18|TRBJ2-5|TRBD1
CASSPIGQGETQYF
>TRBV15|TRBJ1-1|TRBD1
CATSRADRGRTEAFF
>TRBV6-5|TRBJ2-3|TRBD1
CASSYSRQGATDTQYF
>TRBV27|TRBJ2-3|-
CASSFRGRRTESTDTQYF
>TRBV6-6|TRBJ1-5|-
CASRRAVGNQPQHF
>TRBV5-1|TRBJ2-3|TRBD2
CASSLARTSGGTSTDTQYF
>TRBV5-8|TRBJ1-4|-
CASSLERVSNEKLFF
>TRBV6-5|TRBJ2-5|TRBD1
CASSSKYRGDQETQYF
>TRBV27|TRBJ2-2|-
CASSFPGTHTGELFF
>TRBV11-2|TRBJ1-1|-
CASSLAGGGNTEAFF
>TRBV6-6|TRBJ2-1|-
CASSKGEQFF
>TRBV7-9|TRBJ2-5|-
CASSTLTVQETQYF
>TRBV5-1|TRBJ2-1|TRBD1
CASSFWTGVYNEQFF
>TRBV6-1|TRBJ1-2|-
CASSEGRGANYGYTF
>TRBV30|TRBJ2-3|TRBD2
CAWSTGLASDTQYF
>TRBV19|TRBJ1-2|TRBD1
CASSIAGTGGYGYTF